A single sample is the source of the 18 T cell receptor beta chains below, sequenced in a study of blood T cell repertoires in COVID-19. Sequencing used immunoSEQ multiplex PCR; TCRdb keeps in-frame clones, though not all of them. The repertoire includes hundreds of thousands of clones, about 90% of them detected once, and around 3% sits in the top ten. The sequenced sample was peripheral blood. These TCRs come from a woman younger than 45 with COVID-19, enrolled during active disease.

The chain recombines TRBV5-1 with TRBJ2-2; D is uncertain. Germline V gene lookup returns CDR1 SGHRS and CDR2 YFSETQ. The V and J ends lost 2 bases and 0 bases respectively, with 11 bases between them. The CDR3 totals 16 residues. CDR3 nucleotide sequence: TGCGCCAGCAGCTTAAACTTTGCACCGAACACCGGGGAGCTGTTTTTT. Translation: CASSLNFAPNTGELFF.

The rearrangement uses TRBV6-6 and TRBJ1-5, with unresolved D. The germline CDR1 and CDR2 sequences are MNHNY and SVGAGI (reference sequence). This CDR3 spans 14 amino acids. The V end lost 5 bases, the J end lost 5 bases, and 13 bases lay between the germline ends. The CDR3 bases are TGTGCCAGCAGTCCCCCAGGATCCGATCAGCCCCAGCATTTT. Its translation is CASSPPGSDQPQHF.

The chain is built from TRBV12-3 or TRBV12-4 and TRBJ1-1; tentatively, D is TRBD1 (6 bases). The V end lost 6 bases, the J end lost 3 bases, and 11 bases lay between the germline ends. The CDR3 is made up of 13 amino acids. The CDR3 DNA reads as TGTGCCAGCAGACAGGGTGGGGACACTGAAGCTTTCTTT. It yields the protein CASRQGGDTEAFF.

The chain links TRBV5-6 to TRBJ1-1; D is uncertain. The CDR3 runs to 15 residues. The V and J ends lost 4 bases and 3 bases respectively, with 16 bases between them. Germline-derived CDR1 and CDR2 are SGHDT and YYEEEE. The CDR3 DNA reads TGTGCCAGCAGCCTCTTTGGTGGGCAGGACACTGAAGCTTTCTTT. Translated: CASSLFGGQDTEAFF.

As for this clone: Distinct nucleotide sequences in the sample also encode this CDR3. The chain recombines TRBV4-3 with TRBJ2-7; 7 nucleotides align to TRBD1. This CDR3 region has 14 residues. V lost 0 bases to trimming and J lost 2 bases; unmatched junction nucleotides: 1. Germline V lookup: CDR1 LGHNA, CDR2 YSLEER. The CDR3 DNA follows: TGCGCCAGCAGCCAAGACAGGGGGACCTACGAGCAGTACTTC. It specifies CASSQDRGTYEQYF.

The chain uses TRBV10-1 and TRBJ2-2; 9 nucleotides line up with TRBD2. Germline-derived CDR1 and CDR2 are WNHNN and SYGVQD (reference sequence). Unmatched junction bases numbered 3, after V lost 7 bases and J lost 3 bases. The CDR3 consists of 14 residues. CDR3 protein: CASKASGDTGELFF. In DNA form, the CDR3 reads TGCGCCAGCAAAGCTAGCGGGGACACCGGGGAGCTGTTTTTT.

Comment on this clone: A junction boundary mismatches the germline segment, possibly from a read error. The rearrangement links TRBV7-7 to TRBJ2-5; 7 bases align to TRBD2. CDR1 is SSHAT and CDR2 is FNYEAQ in the germline V gene (reference sequence). The CDR3 has 15 residues. The CDR3 bases are TGTGCTAGCAGCCCCTTGGGCGGGAGCGGAGAGACCCAGTACTTC. This codes for CASSPLGGSGETQYF. Supplemented by reference TRBV7-7 and TRBJ2-5, the full variable domain reads GAGVSQSPRYKVTKRGQDVTLRCDPISSHATLYWYQQALGQGPEFLTYFNYEAQPDKSGLPSDRFSAERPEGSISTLTIQRTEQRDSAMYRCASSPLGGSGETQYFGPGTRLLVL.

This chain's CDR3 is CASSQGGPITGRWSSGELFF. CDR3 DNA sequence: TGCGCCAGCAGCCAAGGGGGGCCCATAACGGGACGCTGGTCATCCGGGGAGCTGTTTTTT. The rearrangement uses TRBV4-1 and TRBJ2-2; a possible D gene is TRBD1 (6 bases). V was pared by 1 base and J by 6 bases, with 27 bases between. This CDR3 has 20 amino acids. Germline V CDR1 and CDR2: MGHRA, YSYEKL.

The chain couples TRBV6-2 or TRBV6-3 to TRBJ2-1, with 11 bases matching TRBD1. Unmatched junction bases numbered 16, after V lost 5 bases and J lost 10 bases. The CDR3 totals 17 residues. In germline, CDR1 is MNHEY, CDR2 SVGEGT. The CDR3 loop reads CASSGAGTGGLFGEQFF. The CDR3, as DNA: TGTGCCAGCAGTGGAGCCGGGACAGGGGGGCTTTTCGGGGAGCAGTTCTTC.

CDR3 in DNA: TGCGCCAGCAGCCAAGATCGGGCTAGCGGGGGTAATGAGCAGTTCTTC. Translated, it gives CASSQDRASGGNEQFF. The gene calls are TRBV4-3 and TRBJ2-1; 10 positions match TRBD2. After removal of 0 bases from V and 7 bases from J, the junction contained 6 bases not matched to a gene. Germline V CDR1 and CDR2: LGHNA, YSLEER. CDR3 length equals 16 residues.

The rearrangement uses TRBV19 and TRBJ2-2; 8 positions match TRBD1. V shed 5 bases, J shed 6 bases, and the junction held 5 bases outside the gene matches. Germline V gives CDR1 LNHDA, CDR2 SQIVND (reference sequence). This CDR3 region has 14 residues. The CDR3 DNA is TGTGCCAGTAGTGATCAGGGGGCCTCCGGGGAGCTGTTTTTT. Its protein product is CASSDQGASGELFF. The entire variable domain, with the rest obtained from reference TRBV19 and TRBJ2-2, is as follows: DGGITQSPKYLFRKEGQNVTLSCEQNLNHDAMYWYRQDPGQGLRLIYYSQIVNDFQKGDIAEGYSVSREKKESFPLTVTSAQKNPTAFYLCASSDQGASGELFFGEGSRLTVL.

The CDR3, as DNA: TGTGCCAGCACCTTAAGGGTACAGGGGGGTTGGTACACCTTC. Amino acid sequence: CASTLRVQGGWYTF. This chain connects TRBV28 to TRBJ1-2; 8 nucleotides match TRBD1. CDR1 and CDR2 from the germline V gene are MDHEN and SYDVKM. CDR3 length equals 14 residues. J gave up 11 bases and V 7 bases, and 15 bases lay outside the gene matches.

The rearrangement joins TRBV30 to TRBJ2-2; D uncertain. Trimming removed 0 bases at V and 1 base at J, with 6 bases between. There are 14 residues in the CDR3. Looked up from germline, CDR1 is GTSNPN and CDR2 is SVGIG (reference sequence). The CDR3 reads CAWSVLGNTGELFF. The CDR3 region has the DNA TGTGCCTGGAGTGTACTCGGGAACACCGGGGAGCTGTTTTTT.

This chain connects TRBV7-8 to TRBJ2-1, with 10 bases identical to TRBD2. Germline V gene data show CDR1 as SGHVS and CDR2 as FQNEAQ. V lost 2 bases to trimming and J lost 2 bases; unmatched junction nucleotides: 9. The CDR3 spans 18 residues. CDR3 DNA: TGTGCCAGCAGCTTATACCGGACTAGCGGACCCACCTACAATGAGCAGTTCTTC. It yields the protein CASSLYRTSGPTYNEQFF.

This CDR3 is CASSIGGELKTQYF. CDR3 nucleotides: TGTGCCAGTAGTATAGGGGGGGAGCTGAAGACCCAGTACTTC. J is TRBJ2-5 and V is TRBV19; D is perhaps TRBD2 (6 bases). Trimming pared 1 base from V and 6 bases from J, leaving 12 bases between. The CDR3 sequence is 14 residues long. The germline gives CDR1 LNHDA, CDR2 SQIVND (reference sequence). Variable domain in full (rest from reference TRBV19 and TRBJ2-5): DGGITQSPKYLFRKEGQNVTLSCEQNLNHDAMYWYRQDPGQGLRLIYYSQIVNDFQKGDIAEGYSVSREKKESFPLTVTSAQKNPTAFYLCASSIGGELKTQYFGPGTRLLVL.

The rearrangement links TRBV15 to TRBJ1-6; D call uncertain. The V and J ends lost 0 bases and 0 bases respectively, with 15 bases between them. The CDR3 has 19 residues. Germline lookup yields CDR1 LNHNV and CDR2 YYDKDF (reference sequence). In DNA, the CDR3 is TGTGCCACCAGCAGAGAAGCGGTAACGGGCAGCTCCTATAATTCACCCCTCCACTTT. As protein: CATSREAVTGSSYNSPLHF.

V and J are TRBV7-8 and TRBJ2-6, with 10 bases aligning to TRBD1. The CDR3 runs to 19 residues. Germline assignment: CDR1 SGHVS and CDR2 FQNEAQ. J gave up 0 bases and V 5 bases, and 10 bases lay outside the gene matches. This CDR3 is CASSPRKTGGFSGANVLTF. The CDR3 DNA sequence: TGTGCCAGCAGCCCGAGGAAGACAGGGGGCTTCTCTGGGGCCAACGTCCTGACTTTC.

The chain recombines TRBV3-1 (or the pseudogene TRBV3-2) with TRBJ1-1; weak D call: TRBD1 (6 bases). CDR3 size: 17 residues. From germline, CDR1 is LGHDT and CDR2 YNNKEL (reference sequence). V lost 4 bases and J 4 bases, leaving 22 bases between the germline ends. DNA for the CDR3: TGTGCCAGCAGCCCCAAGGGGGGGGCCGGAGATGGCACTGAAGCTTTCTTT. This sequence encodes CASSPKGGAGDGTEAFF.